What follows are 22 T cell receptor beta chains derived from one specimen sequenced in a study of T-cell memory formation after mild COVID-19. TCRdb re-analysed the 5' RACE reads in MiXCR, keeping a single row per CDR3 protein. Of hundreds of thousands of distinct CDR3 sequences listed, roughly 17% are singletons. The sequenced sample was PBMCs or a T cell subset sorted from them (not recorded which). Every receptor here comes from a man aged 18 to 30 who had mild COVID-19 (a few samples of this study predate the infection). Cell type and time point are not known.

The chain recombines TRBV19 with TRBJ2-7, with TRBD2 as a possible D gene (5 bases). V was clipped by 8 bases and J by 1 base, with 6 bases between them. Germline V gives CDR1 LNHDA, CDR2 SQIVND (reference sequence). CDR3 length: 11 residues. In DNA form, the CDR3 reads TGTGCCAGTGACTATTCCTACGAGCAGTACGTC. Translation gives CASDYSYEQYV.

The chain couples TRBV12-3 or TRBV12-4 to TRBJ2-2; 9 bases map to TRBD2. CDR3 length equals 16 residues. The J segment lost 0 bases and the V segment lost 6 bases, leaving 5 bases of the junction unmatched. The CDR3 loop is CASRRGLAPNTGELFF. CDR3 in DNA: TGTGCCAGCAGACGAGGACTAGCGCCGAACACCGGGGAGCTGTTTTTT.

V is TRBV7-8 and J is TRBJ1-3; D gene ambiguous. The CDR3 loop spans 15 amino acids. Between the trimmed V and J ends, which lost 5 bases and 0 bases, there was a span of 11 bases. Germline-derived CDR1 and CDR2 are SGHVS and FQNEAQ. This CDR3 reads CASSLPPPSGNTIYF. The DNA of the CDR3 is TGTGCCAGCAGCCTACCTCCCCCCTCTGGAAACACCATATATTTT.

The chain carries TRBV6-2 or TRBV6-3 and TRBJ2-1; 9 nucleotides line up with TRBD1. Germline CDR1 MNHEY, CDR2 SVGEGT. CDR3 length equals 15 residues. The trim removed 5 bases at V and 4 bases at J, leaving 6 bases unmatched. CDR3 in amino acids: CASSPRDRVYNEQFF. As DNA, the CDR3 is TGTGCCAGCAGTCCCCGGGACAGGGTTTACAATGAGCAGTTCTTC.

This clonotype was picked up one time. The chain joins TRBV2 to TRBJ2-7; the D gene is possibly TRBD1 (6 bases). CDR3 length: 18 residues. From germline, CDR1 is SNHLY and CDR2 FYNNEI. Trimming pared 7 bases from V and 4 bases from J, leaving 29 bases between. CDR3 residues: CASTIGGNRAPDSYEQYV. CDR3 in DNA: TGTGCCAGCACCATTGGAGGTAACAGGGCCCCCGACTCTTACGAGCAGTACGTC.

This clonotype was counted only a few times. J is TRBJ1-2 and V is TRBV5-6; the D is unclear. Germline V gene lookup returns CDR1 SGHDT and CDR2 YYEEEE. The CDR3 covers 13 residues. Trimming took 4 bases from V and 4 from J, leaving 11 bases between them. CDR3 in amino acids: CASSQPSPYGYTF. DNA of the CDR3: TGTGCCAGCAGCCAACCATCCCCCTATGGCTACACCTTC.

CDR3 protein: CASSKGGVIRGEQFF. CDR3 DNA sequence: TGTGCCAGCAGCAAAGGAGGGGTAATTAGAGGGGAGCAGTTCTTC. This chain joins TRBV21-1 and TRBJ2-1; TRBD1, the table's D call, lacks a check against the DNA. TRBV21-1 is a pseudogene segment. The CDR3 spans 15 residues.

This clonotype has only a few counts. The CDR3 protein is CAISPTPNTEAFF. In DNA, the CDR3 is TGTGCCATCAGTCCCACGCCGAACACTGAAGCTTTCTTT. V and J are TRBV10-3 and TRBJ1-1; D remains ambiguous. The germline CDR1 and CDR2 sequences are ENHRY and SYGVKD. Trimming shortened V by 5 bases and J by 1 base, and 8 bases separated the two germline ends. This CDR3 has 13 amino acids.

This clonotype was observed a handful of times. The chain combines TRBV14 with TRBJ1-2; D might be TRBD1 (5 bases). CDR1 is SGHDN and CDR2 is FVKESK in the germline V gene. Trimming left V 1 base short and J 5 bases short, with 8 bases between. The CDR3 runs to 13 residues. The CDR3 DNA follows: TGTGCCAGCAGCCAAGGACAGCTATATGGCTACACCTTC. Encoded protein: CASSQGQLYGYTF.

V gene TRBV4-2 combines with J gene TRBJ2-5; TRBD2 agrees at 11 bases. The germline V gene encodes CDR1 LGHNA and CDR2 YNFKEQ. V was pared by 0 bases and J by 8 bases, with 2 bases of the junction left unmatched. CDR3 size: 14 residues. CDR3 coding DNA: TGTGCCAGCAGCCAAGATAGCGGGGGGGCCACCCAGTACTTC. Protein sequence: CASSQDSGGATQYF.

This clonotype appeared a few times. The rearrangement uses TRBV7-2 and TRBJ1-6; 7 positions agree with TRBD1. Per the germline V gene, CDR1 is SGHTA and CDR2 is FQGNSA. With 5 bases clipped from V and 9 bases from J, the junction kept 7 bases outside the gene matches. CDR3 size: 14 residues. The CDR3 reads CASSETGTVSPLHF. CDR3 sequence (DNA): TGTGCCAGCAGCGAGACCGGGACAGTTTCACCCCTCCACTTT.

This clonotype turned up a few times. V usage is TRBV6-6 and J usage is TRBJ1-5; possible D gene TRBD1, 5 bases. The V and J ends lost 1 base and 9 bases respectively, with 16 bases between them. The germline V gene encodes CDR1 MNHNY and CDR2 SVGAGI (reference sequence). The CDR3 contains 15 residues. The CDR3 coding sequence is TGTGCCAGCAGTTACTTCTCGACAGTCAGAGGGCCCCAGCATTTT. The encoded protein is CASSYFSTVRGPQHF.

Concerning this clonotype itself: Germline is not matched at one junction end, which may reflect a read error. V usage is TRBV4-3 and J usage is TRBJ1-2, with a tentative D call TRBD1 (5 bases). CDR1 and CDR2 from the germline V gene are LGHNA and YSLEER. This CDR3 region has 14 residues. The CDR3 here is CAGSPGGNNDGYTF. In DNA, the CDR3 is TGCGCCGGCAGCCCCGGGGGGAATAATGACGGCTACACCTTC.

CDR3 in amino acids: CASSLGGSGSTDTQYF. Written as DNA, the CDR3 is TGTGCCAGCAGCTTAGGTGGTAGCGGAAGCACAGATACGCAGTATTTT. The rearrangement links TRBV7-9 to TRBJ2-3; possibly TRBD2 for D (6 bases). CDR1 and CDR2 (germline): SEHNR, FQNEAQ (reference sequence). The CDR3 is 16 amino acids. The germline V and J ends were trimmed by 1 base and 0 bases, with 11 bases remaining between them.

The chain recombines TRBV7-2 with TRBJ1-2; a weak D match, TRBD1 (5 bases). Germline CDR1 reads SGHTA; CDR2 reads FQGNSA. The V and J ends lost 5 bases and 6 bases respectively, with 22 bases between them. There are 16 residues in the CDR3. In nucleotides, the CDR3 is TGTGCCAGCAGCCCGACCCCAATATATCCAGGGAATGGCTACACCTTC. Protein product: CASSPTPIYPGNGYTF.

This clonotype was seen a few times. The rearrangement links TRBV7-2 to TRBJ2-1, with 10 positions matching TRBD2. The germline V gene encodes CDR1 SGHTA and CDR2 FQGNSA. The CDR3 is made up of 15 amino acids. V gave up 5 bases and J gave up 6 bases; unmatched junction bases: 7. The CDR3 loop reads CASSAGLAGANEQFF. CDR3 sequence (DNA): TGTGCCAGCAGCGCAGGGCTAGCGGGAGCCAATGAGCAGTTCTTC.

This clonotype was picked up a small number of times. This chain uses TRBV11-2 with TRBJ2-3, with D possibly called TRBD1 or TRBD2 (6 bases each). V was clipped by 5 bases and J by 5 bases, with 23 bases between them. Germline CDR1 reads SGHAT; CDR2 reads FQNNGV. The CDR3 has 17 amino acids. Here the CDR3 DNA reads TGTGCCAGCAGCCTCCAGTTTTCTAGGGGGGCGGAAGATACGCAGTATTTT. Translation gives CASSLQFSRGAEDTQYF. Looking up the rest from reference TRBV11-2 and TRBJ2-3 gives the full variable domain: EAGVAQSPRYKIIEKRQSVAFWCNPISGHATLYWYQQILGQGPKLLIQFQNNGVVDDSQLPKDRFSAERLKGVDSTLKIQPAKLEDSAVYLCASSLQFSRGAEDTQYFGPGTRLTVL.

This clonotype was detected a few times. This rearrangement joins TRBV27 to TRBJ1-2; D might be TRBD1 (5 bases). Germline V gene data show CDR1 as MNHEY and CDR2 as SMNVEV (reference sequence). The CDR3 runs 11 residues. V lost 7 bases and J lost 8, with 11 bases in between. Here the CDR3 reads CASIGQRGYTF. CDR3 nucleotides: TGTGCCAGCATAGGACAACGGGGCTACACCTTC.

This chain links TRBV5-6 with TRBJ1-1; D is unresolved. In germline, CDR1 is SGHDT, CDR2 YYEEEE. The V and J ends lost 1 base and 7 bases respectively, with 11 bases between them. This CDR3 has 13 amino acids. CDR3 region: CASSLFLRDEAFF. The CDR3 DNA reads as TGTGCCAGCAGCTTGTTCCTTAGGGATGAAGCTTTCTTT.

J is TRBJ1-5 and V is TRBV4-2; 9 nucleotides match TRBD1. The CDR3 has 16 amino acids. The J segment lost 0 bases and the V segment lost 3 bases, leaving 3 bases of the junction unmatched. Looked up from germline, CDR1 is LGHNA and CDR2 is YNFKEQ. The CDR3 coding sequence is TGTGCCAGCAGCCAGCAACAGGGGGCTAGCAATCAGCCCCAGCATTTT. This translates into CASSQQQGASNQPQHF.

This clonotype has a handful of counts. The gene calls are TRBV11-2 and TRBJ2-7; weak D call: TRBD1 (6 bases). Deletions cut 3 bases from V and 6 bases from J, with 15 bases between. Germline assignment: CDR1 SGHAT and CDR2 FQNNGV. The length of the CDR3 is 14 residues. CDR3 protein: CASSFPTGSSEQYV. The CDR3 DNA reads TGTGCCAGCAGCTTCCCGACAGGTTCGAGCGAGCAGTACGTC.

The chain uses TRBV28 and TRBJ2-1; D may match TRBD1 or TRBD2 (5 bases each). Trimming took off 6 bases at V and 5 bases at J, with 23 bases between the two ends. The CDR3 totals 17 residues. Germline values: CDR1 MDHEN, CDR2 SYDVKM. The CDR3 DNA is TGTGCCAGCAGCCCCGCTAGCCCCAGGGTTTCGAACAATGAGCAGTTCTTC. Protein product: CASSPASPRVSNNEQFF.